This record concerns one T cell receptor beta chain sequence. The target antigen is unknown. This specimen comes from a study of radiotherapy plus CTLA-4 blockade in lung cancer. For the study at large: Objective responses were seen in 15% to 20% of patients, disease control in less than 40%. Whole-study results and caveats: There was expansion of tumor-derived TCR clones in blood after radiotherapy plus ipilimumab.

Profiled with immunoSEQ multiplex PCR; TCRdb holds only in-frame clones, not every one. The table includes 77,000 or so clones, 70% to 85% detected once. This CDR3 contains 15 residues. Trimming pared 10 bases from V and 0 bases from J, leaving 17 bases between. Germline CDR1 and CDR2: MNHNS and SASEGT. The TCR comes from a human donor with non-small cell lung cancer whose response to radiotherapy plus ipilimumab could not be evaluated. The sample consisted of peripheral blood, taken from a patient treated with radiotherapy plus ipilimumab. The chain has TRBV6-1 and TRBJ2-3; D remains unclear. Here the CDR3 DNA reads TGTGCCACCTCCACGGTCGACTCTAGCACAGATACGCAGTATTTT. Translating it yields CATSTVDSSTDTQYF.